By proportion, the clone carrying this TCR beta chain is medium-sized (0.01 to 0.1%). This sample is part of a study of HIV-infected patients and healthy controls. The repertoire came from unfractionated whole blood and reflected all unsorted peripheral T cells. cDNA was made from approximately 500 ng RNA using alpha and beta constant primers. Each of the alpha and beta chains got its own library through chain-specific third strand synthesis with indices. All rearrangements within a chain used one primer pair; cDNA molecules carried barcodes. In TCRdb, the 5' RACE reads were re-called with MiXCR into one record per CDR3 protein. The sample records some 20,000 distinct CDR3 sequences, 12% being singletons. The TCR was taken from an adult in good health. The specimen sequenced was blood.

CDR3 DNA: TGTGCCAGCAGCCAAAACGTCCCGGGACATACAGAAAAACTGTTTTTT. Residues: CASSQNVPGHTEKLFF. The rearrangement links TRBV7-6 to TRBJ1-4; TRBD1 might be the D (6 bases). The V gene's germline CDR1 is SGHVS and CDR2 FNYEAQ. The CDR3 runs to 16 residues. Trimming left V 5 bases short and J 8 bases short, with 21 bases between.